What follows is one TCR beta chain and its context. Its antigen is currently unknown. The source of the sample is a study of T cells expressing NK-cell markers. Study observations and caveats: HCMV specificity of the expanded NKG2C+ T cell clones was not established. As a fraction of CD8+ T cells, dominant NKG2C+ clonotypes reached roughly 1.0-7.5% in more than five donors. Once again these clonotypes came out on top in the CD3+CD56-NKG2C+ fraction of several donors.

The CDR3 covers 16 residues. Germline CDR1 MGHDK, CDR2 SYGVNS. Generation of TCR beta cDNA was performed by 5'RACE template switching incorporating UMIs. Following a re-call of the 5' RACE reads, TCRdb has one entry per CDR3 protein and lacks DNA. Recorded for this sample: almost 450,000 distinct CDR3 sequences. This clonotype originated in a woman aged 18-69 years in good health. The sample comprised blood T cells: a sorted CD56 or NKG2C T cell subset, CD4+ or CD8+ T cells, or bulk PBMC T cells (not recorded which). The chain links TRBV25-1 to TRBJ1-4; TCRdb indicates TRBD1, and absent DNA this call remains unverified. The CDR3 is CASTYGTGLFNEKLFF. Supplemented by reference TRBV25-1 and TRBJ1-4, the full variable domain reads EADIYQTPRYLVIGTGKKITLECSQTMGHDKMYWYQQDPGMELHLIHYSYGVNSTEKGDLSSESTVSRIRTEHFPLTLESARPSHTSQYLCASTYGTGLFNEKLFFGSGTQLSVL.